This T cell receptor (beta chain) was captured by sequencing in a study of cytotoxic CD8 clonotypes in ibrutinib-treated CLL. This CDR3 is built from 16 residues. Germline V gene lookup returns CDR1 SGHAT and CDR2 FQNNGV. Trimming took off 5 bases at V and 3 bases at J, with 17 bases between the two ends. Some clones are missing from TCRdb's copy, which holds only in-frame ones; the method was immunoSEQ multiplex PCR. The sample has roughly 200,000 clones; approximately 75% are singletons. The rearrangement links TRBV11-2 to TRBJ2-1; weak D call: TRBD2 (5 bases). The TCR originated in a human donor with chronic lymphocytic leukemia. This sample comprised PBMCs, obtained after 12 months of ibrutinib treatment. The CDR3 bases are TGTGCCAGCAGCCAAAGGCCCAGCGGAAGCTACAATGAGCAGTTCTTC. Residues: CASSQRPSGSYNEQFF. The full variable domain, its missing parts supplied by reference TRBV11-2 and TRBJ2-1, is EAGVAQSPRYKIIEKRQSVAFWCNPISGHATLYWYQQILGQGPKLLIQFQNNGVVDDSQLPKDRFSAERLKGVDSTLKIQPAKLEDSAVYLCASSQRPSGSYNEQFFGPGTRLTVL.